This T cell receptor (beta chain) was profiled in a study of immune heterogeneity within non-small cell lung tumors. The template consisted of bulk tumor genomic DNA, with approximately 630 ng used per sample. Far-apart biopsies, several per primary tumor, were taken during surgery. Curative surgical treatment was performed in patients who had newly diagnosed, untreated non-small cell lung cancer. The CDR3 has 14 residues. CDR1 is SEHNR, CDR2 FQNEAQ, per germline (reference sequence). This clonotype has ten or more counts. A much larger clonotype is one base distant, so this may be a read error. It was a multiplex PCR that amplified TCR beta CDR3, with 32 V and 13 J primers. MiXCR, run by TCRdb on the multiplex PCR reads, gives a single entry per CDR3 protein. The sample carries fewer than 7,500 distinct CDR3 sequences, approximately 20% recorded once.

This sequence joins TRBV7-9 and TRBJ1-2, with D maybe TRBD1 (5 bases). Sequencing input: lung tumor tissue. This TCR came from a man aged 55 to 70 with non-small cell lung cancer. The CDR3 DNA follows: TGTGCCAGCAGCTCTAGCGGGGCCGACTATGGCCACACCTTC. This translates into CASSSSGADYGHTF. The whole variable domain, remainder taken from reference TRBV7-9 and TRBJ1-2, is DTGVSQNPRHKITKRGQNVTFRCDPISEHNRLYWYRQTLGQGPEFLTYFQNEAQLEKSRLLSDRFSAERPKGSFSTLEIQRTEQGDSAMYLCASSSSGADYGHTFGSGTRLTVV.